This T cell receptor (beta chain) emerged from a study of T cell responses to AZD1222 COVID-19 vaccine. TCRdb keeps only in-frame clones here, not all; method: immunoSEQ multiplex PCR. The data show around 130,000 clones, with roughly 93% seen just once and 4.5% to 6% held by the top ten. Trimming cost V 3 bases and J 3 bases; bases outside gene matches: 1. Germline V gene sequence: CDR1 MNHEY, CDR2 SMNVEV (reference sequence). This CDR3 is built from 15 residues. The chain employs TRBV27 and TRBJ1-3; 11 bases agree with TRBD1. The TCR was taken from an adult in good health. Here the sequenced sample was peripheral blood, taken on day 0 of AZD1222 vaccination. The CDR3 loop is CASSLGQGDGNTIYF. DNA for the CDR3: TGTGCCAGCAGTTTGGGACAGGGGGATGGAAACACCATATATTTT.